These T cell receptor beta chains were read from a single sample in a study of blood T cell repertoires in COVID-19. The assay was immunoSEQ multiplex PCR, and TCRdb's table has in-frame clones only and misses some. The sample lists 200,000 to 300,000 clones, 80% to 90% seen once, with roughly 4.7% in the top ten. Input material: peripheral blood. These receptors originate from a woman in her 70s with acute or convalescent COVID-19. The CDR3 runs from the conserved cysteine through the conserved F or W. The D gene is left open where the match is weak. Rows give clone size only sometimes, using once, few, many, or a class for an expanded clone.

j_call: TRBJ1-3; d_call: .; v_call: TRBV9; clone_size: .; cdr3_nt: TGTGCCAGCAGCGTAGATTCAGGGGGAAACACCATATATTTT; cdr3_aa: CASSVDSGGNTIYF
j_call: TRBJ1-6; d_call: .; v_call: TRBV6-2/TRBV6-3; clone_size: .; cdr3_nt: TGTGCCAGCAGTCAGGGGCTTGGTAATTCACCCCTCCACTTT; cdr3_aa: CASSQGLGNSPLHF
j_call: TRBJ1-1; d_call: TRBD1; v_call: TRBV3-1/TRBV3-2; clone_size: .; cdr3_nt: TGTGCCAGCACCTTAGGACACAGGGGCTCTGAAGCTTTCTTT; cdr3_aa: CASTLGHRGSEAFF
j_call: TRBJ2-7; d_call: .; v_call: TRBV7-9; clone_size: .; cdr3_nt: TGTGCCAGCAGCTTCTATACAGACTCCTACGAGCAGTACTTC; cdr3_aa: CASSFYTDSYEQYF
j_call: TRBJ1-1; d_call: TRBD1; v_call: TRBV7-2; clone_size: .; cdr3_nt: TGTGCCAGCAGCTCGACAGGGCGGAACACTGAAGCTTTCTTT; cdr3_aa: CASSSTGRNTEAFF
j_call: TRBJ1-5; d_call: TRBD1; v_call: TRBV6-6; clone_size: .; cdr3_nt: TGTGCCAGCAGTTTACAGGCAGGGGGCCAAGGTCAGCCCCAGCATTTT; cdr3_aa: CASSLQAGGQGQPQHF
j_call: TRBJ2-1; d_call: TRBD2; v_call: TRBV20-1; clone_size: .; cdr3_nt: TGCAGTGCTAGTCTTAGCGGGGGGGCCAGCTCCTACAATGAGCAGTTCTTC; cdr3_aa: CSASLSGGASSYNEQFF
j_call: TRBJ1-1; d_call: .; v_call: TRBV6-5; clone_size: .; cdr3_nt: TGTGCCAGCAGAGTTCATACGGGGTTGAACACTGAAGCTTTCTTT; cdr3_aa: CASRVHTGLNTEAFF
j_call: TRBJ2-2; d_call: .; v_call: TRBV5-6; clone_size: .; cdr3_nt: TGTGCCAGCAGCTTGGTGTCAGCGCACCTATTGAACACCGGGGAGCTGTTTTTT; cdr3_aa: CASSLVSAHLLNTGELFF
j_call: TRBJ2-7; d_call: TRBD2; v_call: TRBV11-3; clone_size: .; cdr3_nt: TGTGCCAGCAGCTCCCGCCTAGCGGGGGAGTTCGGGGAGCAGTACTTC; cdr3_aa: CASSSRLAGEFGEQYF
j_call: TRBJ2-2; d_call: TRBD1; v_call: TRBV11-3; clone_size: few; cdr3_nt: TGTGCCAGCAGCTTAAGACAGGGGAATACCGGGGAGCTGTTTTTT; cdr3_aa: CASSLRQGNTGELFF
j_call: TRBJ2-3; d_call: .; v_call: TRBV4-3; clone_size: .; cdr3_nt: TGCGCCAGCAGCCAGGAGGAGCAGCGCAGTACAGATACGCAGTATTTT; cdr3_aa: CASSQEEQRSTDTQYF
j_call: TRBJ2-2; d_call: TRBD1; v_call: TRBV28; clone_size: .; cdr3_nt: TGTGCCAGCACCCCGGGTGCAGGGGGCCTTATCACCGGGGAGCTGTTTTTT; cdr3_aa: CASTPGAGGLITGELFF
j_call: TRBJ2-2; d_call: .; v_call: TRBV7-2; clone_size: .; cdr3_nt: TGTGCCAGCAGCCAGCTCGGACACCGGAACACCGGGGAGCTGTTTTTT; cdr3_aa: CASSQLGHRNTGELFF
j_call: TRBJ1-1; d_call: TRBD1; v_call: TRBV7-9; clone_size: once; cdr3_nt: TGTGCCAGCAGTCCGGCAGGGGGTGGTGAAGCTTTCTTT; cdr3_aa: CASSPAGGGEAFF
j_call: TRBJ2-7; d_call: TRBD2; v_call: TRBV7-2; clone_size: .; cdr3_nt: TGTGCCAGCAGCTTAGGAGGCGGGGGGGCCCACGAGCAGTACTTC; cdr3_aa: CASSLGGGGAHEQYF
j_call: TRBJ1-2; d_call: .; v_call: TRBV7-9; clone_size: .; cdr3_nt: TGTGCCAGCAGCTTAGGAGGACAGTCGGGCTACACCTTC; cdr3_aa: CASSLGGQSGYTF
j_call: TRBJ2-3; d_call: .; v_call: TRBV7-2; clone_size: .; cdr3_nt: TGTGCCAGCAGTTTAGGACACCTCACAGATACGCAGTATTTT; cdr3_aa: CASSLGHLTDTQYF
j_call: TRBJ1-6; d_call: .; v_call: TRBV19; clone_size: .; cdr3_nt: TGTGCCAGTAGACGGAGCGACTCCTATAATTCACCCCTCCACTTT; cdr3_aa: CASRRSDSYNSPLHF
j_call: TRBJ2-1; d_call: TRBD1; v_call: TRBV10-3; clone_size: .; cdr3_nt: TGTGCCATCAGCTGGACAGGGGGCGACTACAATGAGCAGTTCTTC; cdr3_aa: CAISWTGGDYNEQFF
j_call: TRBJ1-2; d_call: TRBD1; v_call: TRBV28; clone_size: .; cdr3_nt: TGTGCCAGCAGCACAGGGGGCGACGCTGATGGCTACACCTTC; cdr3_aa: CASSTGGDADGYTF
j_call: TRBJ2-5; d_call: TRBD1; v_call: TRBV7-9; clone_size: .; cdr3_nt: TGTGCCAGCAGCGTATACCGGGACAGCCGACAAGAGACCCAGTACTTC; cdr3_aa: CASSVYRDSRQETQYF
j_call: TRBJ1-5; d_call: .; v_call: TRBV7-7; clone_size: .; cdr3_nt: TGTGCCAGCAGCTTACTCAGTTACAATCAGCCCCAGCATTTT; cdr3_aa: CASSLLSYNQPQHF
j_call: TRBJ1-5; d_call: .; v_call: TRBV19; clone_size: few; cdr3_nt: TGTGCCAGTAGTAAAAGGGAGCGTCACCAGCATTTT; cdr3_aa: CASSKRERHQHF
j_call: TRBJ2-4; d_call: .; v_call: TRBV15; clone_size: .; cdr3_nt: TGTGCCACCAGCCAGGAACTGCCACCCCGGGCGGGAAACATTCAGTACTTC; cdr3_aa: CATSQELPPRAGNIQYF
j_call: TRBJ1-1; d_call: TRBD1; v_call: TRBV6-2/TRBV6-3; clone_size: .; cdr3_nt: TGTGCCAGCAGTGACAGGGCCATGAACACTGAAGCTTTCTTT; cdr3_aa: CASSDRAMNTEAFF
j_call: TRBJ2-5; d_call: TRBD2; v_call: TRBV30; clone_size: .; cdr3_nt: TGTGCCTGGAGTCTGACTAGCGGGGGTAGAGAGACCCAGTACTTC; cdr3_aa: CAWSLTSGGRETQYF
j_call: TRBJ1-6; d_call: .; v_call: TRBV4-1; clone_size: .; cdr3_nt: TGCGCCAGCAGCCAAATTCCTTCCTCCTATAATTCACCCCTCCACTTT; cdr3_aa: CASSQIPSSYNSPLHF
j_call: TRBJ2-3; d_call: TRBD2; v_call: TRBV7-2; clone_size: .; cdr3_nt: TGTGCCAGCAGCCCGGGGAGGGGAGATACGCAGTATTTT; cdr3_aa: CASSPGRGDTQYF
j_call: TRBJ2-7; d_call: TRBD1; v_call: TRBV4-3; clone_size: once; cdr3_nt: TGCGCCAGCAGCCAAGGACGAGGGACAGACGAGCAGTACTTC; cdr3_aa: CASSQGRGTDEQYF
j_call: TRBJ2-3; d_call: .; v_call: TRBV18; clone_size: few; cdr3_nt: TGTGCCAGCTCACCACTGGGACTGCCTAGCACAGATACGCAGTATTTT; cdr3_aa: CASSPLGLPSTDTQYF
j_call: TRBJ2-7; d_call: TRBD1; v_call: TRBV28; clone_size: once; cdr3_nt: TGTGCCAGCAGTATCGGACAGGGTGGAAAGTACTTC; cdr3_aa: CASSIGQGGKYF
j_call: TRBJ1-6; d_call: TRBD1; v_call: TRBV7-7; clone_size: .; cdr3_nt: TGTGCTAGTCAGCTCCTACAACTACCGGACAGGGGCTCACCCCTCCACTTT; cdr3_aa: CASQLLQLPDRGSPLHF
j_call: TRBJ1-1; d_call: .; v_call: TRBV2; clone_size: .; cdr3_nt: TGTGCCAGCAGTGTATGGAGGGAGGACACTGAAGCTTTCTTT; cdr3_aa: CASSVWREDTEAFF
j_call: TRBJ1-5; d_call: TRBD1; v_call: TRBV6-2/TRBV6-3; clone_size: .; cdr3_nt: TGTGCCAGCAGTACTACAGGGGGCGCGGGTCAGCCCCAGCATTTT; cdr3_aa: CASSTTGGAGQPQHF
j_call: TRBJ2-7; d_call: TRBD2; v_call: TRBV19; clone_size: .; cdr3_nt: TGTGCCAGTAGTCCGCTGGGACTAGCTAAATACGAGCAGTACTTC; cdr3_aa: CASSPLGLAKYEQYF
j_call: TRBJ2-1; d_call: TRBD1; v_call: TRBV6-5; clone_size: .; cdr3_nt: TGTGCCAGCATCCGACAGGGGGCTAACAATGAGCAGTTCTTC; cdr3_aa: CASIRQGANNEQFF
j_call: TRBJ1-1; d_call: TRBD1; v_call: TRBV29-1; clone_size: .; cdr3_nt: TGCAGCGTCTCCGGGACAGGGGGAAACACTGAAGCTTTCTTT; cdr3_aa: CSVSGTGGNTEAFF
j_call: TRBJ2-7; d_call: TRBD1; v_call: TRBV12-3/TRBV12-4; clone_size: .; cdr3_nt: TGTGCCAGCACCCTGACAGGGATCAACGAGCAGTACTTC; cdr3_aa: CASTLTGINEQYF
j_call: TRBJ2-7; d_call: TRBD2; v_call: TRBV30; clone_size: .; cdr3_nt: TGTGCCTGGAGTTCCCGGGGGGGGGATACCTACGAGCAGTACTTC; cdr3_aa: CAWSSRGGDTYEQYF
j_call: TRBJ2-7; d_call: .; v_call: TRBV19; clone_size: .; cdr3_nt: TGTGCCAGTAGCCAACAGGCCACTTCCTACGAGCAGTACTTC; cdr3_aa: CASSQQATSYEQYF
j_call: TRBJ2-3; d_call: .; v_call: TRBV19; clone_size: .; cdr3_nt: TGTGCCAGTAGTATAAACGGTTTAGATACGCAGTATTTT; cdr3_aa: CASSINGLDTQYF